This TCR beta chain was recovered during a study of naive and memory T cell subsets. This CDR3 is built from 12 residues. Trimming removed 6 bases from V and 9 bases from J, with 12 bases in between. The V gene's germline CDR1 is ENHRY and CDR2 SYGVKD. This clonotype was observed many times. Its antigen is undetermined. A UMI-containing oligonucleotide was joined by 3' ligation to the TCR cDNA template. Findings of the study overall: The RNA method is potentially sensitive to activation and differentiation changes.

The SP2 primer and nested alpha and beta constant region primers amplified ligated cDNA in four rounds. Blood and skin TCR RNA was reverse transcribed with alpha and beta constant primers. TCRdb reanalysed the 5' RACE reads using MiXCR and keeps one entry per CDR3 protein. The sample lists approximately 30,000 distinct CDR3 sequences, over 15% occurring once. This TCR was sampled from a female donor in good health. The chain links TRBV10-3 to TRBJ2-1; D possibly corresponds to TRBD1 (6 bases). Here the CDR3 DNA reads TGTGCCATCAGCCAGGACAGATTTGAGCAGTTCTTC. It encodes CAISQDRFEQFF.